This TCR beta chain was recorded in a study of cytomegalovirus exposure and HLA in healthy donors. This clone was picked up a small number of times. The CDR3 consists of 13 residues. V lost 4 bases, J lost 4 bases, and 9 bases lay in between. Germline V gene lookup returns CDR1 MDHEN and CDR2 SYDVKM. PCR employed 60 Vbeta and 13 Jbeta primers. The assay was immunoSEQ multiplex PCR, and TCRdb's table has in-frame clones only and misses some. This repertoire shows 110,000 to 150,000 clones, around 80% found once; its top ten account for more than 9.5%. V usage is TRBV28 and J usage is TRBJ2-3, with D unclear. Sequenced: PBMCs. The sequence came from a woman aged 60-70 years in good health and CMV-seropositive. In nucleotides, the CDR3 is TGTGCCAGCAGTTCCCAAAACTCAGATACGCAGTATTTT. Residues: CASSSQNSDTQYF.